Reported below is one T cell receptor (beta chain). The antigen it binds to is not known. It has no much larger one-base neighbor in the sample; base qualities were not kept. Trimming at the junction amounts to 7 bases on V and 2 bases on J, and the germline ends lie 5 bases apart. The CDR3 runs 11 amino acids, cysteine and phenylalanine included. This entry keeps only the CDR3 DNA: 33 bases, framed from base 1. From a lookup of the germline V gene (reference sequence), CDR1 and CDR2 are MNHNY and SVGAGI. The source of the sample is a study of radiotherapy plus CTLA-4 blockade in lung cancer listed by TCRdb under 2018. Describing the broader study: Among the enrolled patients, approximately 18% had an objective response, and roughly 30% reached disease control. The investigation overall reported the following: After treatment with radiotherapy and ipilimumab, TCR clones that originated in tumors expanded in peripheral blood. Increased serum interferon-beta after radiation, together with early dynamic changes in blood T cell clones, were reported to be the strongest predictors of response.

Focal radiation therapy combined with CTLA-4 blockade (ipilimumab) was tested in patients with chemo-refractory metastatic non-small-cell lung cancer. Library creation used the immunoSEQ multiplex PCR assay. TCRdb holds this immuneACCESS table with in-frame rearrangements only. Some clones are missing; in checked studies, unresolved V genes explain under half, and the rest has no known cause. For this sample the table gives tens of thousands of clones, of which roughly 86% were detected only once. The top ten clones comprise approximately 15% of the sample. This specimen consisted of peripheral blood, obtained from a patient treated with radiotherapy plus ipilimumab. This chain is built from TRBV6-6 and TRBJ1-1; confidence is insufficient to name the D gene. The sequence derives from a human donor with non-small cell lung cancer that progressed on radiotherapy plus ipilimumab. The nucleotides are TGTGCCAGCACCCTAAACACTGAAGCTTTCTTT. Translated, this gives CASTLNTEAFF.